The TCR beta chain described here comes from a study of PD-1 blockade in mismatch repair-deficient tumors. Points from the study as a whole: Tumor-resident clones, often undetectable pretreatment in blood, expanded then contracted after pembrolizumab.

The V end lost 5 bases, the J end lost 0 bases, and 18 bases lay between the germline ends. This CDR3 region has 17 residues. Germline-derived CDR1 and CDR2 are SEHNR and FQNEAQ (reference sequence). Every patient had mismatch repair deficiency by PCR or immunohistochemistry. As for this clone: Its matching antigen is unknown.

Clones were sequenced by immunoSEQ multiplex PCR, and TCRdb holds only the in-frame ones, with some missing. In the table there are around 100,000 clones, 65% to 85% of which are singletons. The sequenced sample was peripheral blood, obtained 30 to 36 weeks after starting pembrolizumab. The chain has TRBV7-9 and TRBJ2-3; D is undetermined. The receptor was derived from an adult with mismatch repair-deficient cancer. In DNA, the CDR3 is TGTGCCAGCAGCCCATTTATGGACGGTTTGAGCACAGATACGCAGTATTTT. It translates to CASSPFMDGLSTDTQYF.